Listed below are T cell receptor beta chains from one sample, sequenced in a study of identical twins. MiXCR, applied by TCRdb to the 5' RACE reads, yields one record per CDR3 protein. This sample has some 1,700,000 distinct CDR3 sequences, with roughly a third found just once. The material sequenced was cord blood. The source of these receptors is a newborn girl in good health. The CDR3 runs from the conserved cysteine through the conserved F or W. A D gene is named only where the DNA matches it firmly. Size is omitted from some rows. Given values are once, few, many or a class for expanded clones.

v_gene	abundance	j_gene	d_gene	CDR3aa	CDR3nt
TRBV9	-	TRBJ1-2	TRBD1	CASSLRTGGDGYTF	TGTGCCAGCAGCCTCCGGACAGGGGGCGATGGCTACACCTTC
TRBV6-1	-	TRBJ2-3	-	CASSVGGRRWTDTQYF	TGTGCCAGCAGTGTTGGAGGGAGGAGGTGGACAGATACGCAGTATTTT
TRBV20-1	-	TRBJ2-7	TRBD2	CSARDPSGSWEQYF	TGCAGTGCTAGAGATCCTAGCGGGAGTTGGGAGCAGTACTTC
TRBV11-2	-	TRBJ1-6	-	CASSSLRGGVDSPLHF	TGTGCCAGCAGCTCTCTGAGAGGGGGGGTTGATTCACCCCTCCACTTT
TRBV6-6	few	TRBJ2-3	TRBD2	CASGLAGATTDTQYF	TGTGCCAGCGGGTTAGCGGGGGCGACCACAGATACGCAGTATTTT
TRBV5-1	-	TRBJ1-2	TRBD1	CASSGSGGNLGYGYTF	TGCGCCAGCAGTGGGTCAGGGGGCAATCTTGGCTATGGCTACACCTTC
TRBV11-2	-	TRBJ2-1	TRBD2	CASSMTSGSGNNEQFF	TGTGCCAGCAGCATGACTAGCGGGAGCGGCAACAATGAGCAGTTCTTC
TRBV4-1	-	TRBJ2-5	-	CASSRRTERTQYF	TGCGCCAGCAGCCGTAGGACAGAGAGGACCCAGTACTTC
TRBV29-1	-	TRBJ2-3	-	CSVATSGRSTDTQYF	TGCAGCGTTGCAACCAGCGGGCGGAGCACAGATACGCAGTATTTT
TRBV10-3	-	TRBJ2-3	-	CAISESSVTDTQYF	TGTGCCATCAGTGAGTCCTCAGTCACAGATACGCAGTATTTT
TRBV18	-	TRBJ2-3	-	CASSPVRRQVPITDTQYF	TGTGCCAGCTCACCCGTGAGACGACAGGTCCCCATCACAGATACGCAGTATTTT
TRBV29-1	-	TRBJ1-4	-	CSGGAANEKLFF	TGCAGCGGGGGGGCGGCTAATGAAAAACTGTTTTTT
TRBV29-1	-	TRBJ2-7	-	CSVGMGGAEQYF	TGCAGCGTCGGAATGGGGGGGGCCGAGCAGTACTTC
TRBV20-1	-	TRBJ1-1	TRBD1	CSASSSLRGTEAFF	TGCAGTGCTAGCTCTTCCCTCAGGGGGACTGAAGCTTTCTTT
TRBV4-2	-	TRBJ1-2	-	CASSQDGGASNYGYTF	TGTGCCAGCAGCCAGGATGGGGGGGCCTCTAACTATGGCTACACCTTC
TRBV20-1	-	TRBJ2-7	TRBD2	CSAPHGGRGAAYEQYF	TGCAGTGCGCCACACGGTGGGCGGGGGGCAGCCTACGAGCAGTACTTC